This TCR beta chain was obtained from a study of blood T cell repertoires in COVID-19. The assay was immunoSEQ multiplex PCR, and TCRdb's table has in-frame clones only and misses some. The sample has 200,000 or so clones; roughly four fifths are singletons. Germline CDR1 reads SGHDN; CDR2 reads FVKESK. The CDR3 consists of 12 residues. V lost 4 bases, J lost 0 bases, and 4 bases lay in between. The material sequenced was PBMCs or T cells enriched from blood (not recorded which). The rearrangement links TRBV14 to TRBJ2-7; D uncertain. This receptor was taken from a middle-aged woman with acute COVID-19. CDR3 loop: CASSPSSYEQYF. The CDR3 DNA reads as TGTGCCAGCAGCCCGAGCTCCTACGAGCAGTACTTC.